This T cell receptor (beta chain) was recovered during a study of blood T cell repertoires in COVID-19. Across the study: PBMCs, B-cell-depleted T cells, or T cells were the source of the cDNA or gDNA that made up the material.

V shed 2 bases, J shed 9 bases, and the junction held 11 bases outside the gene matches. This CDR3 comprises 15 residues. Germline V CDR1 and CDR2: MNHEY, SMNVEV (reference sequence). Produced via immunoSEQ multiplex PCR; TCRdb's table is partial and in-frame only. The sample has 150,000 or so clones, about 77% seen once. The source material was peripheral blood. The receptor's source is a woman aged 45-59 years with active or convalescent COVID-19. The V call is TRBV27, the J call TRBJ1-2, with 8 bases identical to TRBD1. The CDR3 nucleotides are TGTGCCAGCAGTTTAACTGGACAGGGCACTTCGAGCTACACCTTC. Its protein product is CASSLTGQGTSSYTF.